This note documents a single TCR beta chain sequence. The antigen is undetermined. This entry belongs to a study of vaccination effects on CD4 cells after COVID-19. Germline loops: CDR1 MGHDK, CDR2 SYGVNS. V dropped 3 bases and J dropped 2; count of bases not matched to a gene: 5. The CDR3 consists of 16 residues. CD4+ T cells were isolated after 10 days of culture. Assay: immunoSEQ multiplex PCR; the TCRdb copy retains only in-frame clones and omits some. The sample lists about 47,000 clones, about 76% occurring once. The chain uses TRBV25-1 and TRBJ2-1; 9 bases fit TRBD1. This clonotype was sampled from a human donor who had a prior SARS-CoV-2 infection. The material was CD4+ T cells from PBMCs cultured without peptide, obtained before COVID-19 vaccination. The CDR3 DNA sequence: TGTGCCAGCAGTGACCCAAGACAGGGGGCCTACAATGAGCAGTTCTTC. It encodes CASSDPRQGAYNEQFF.